This T cell receptor beta chain appears in the sequencing data of a study of T-cell reconstitution after alpha-beta-depleted transplantation in children (TCRdb year 2016). The study in broad terms: The study quantitatively tracked T-cell immune reconstitution after TCRalphabeta/CD19-depleted allogeneic hematopoietic cell transplantation in children using TCR repertoire profiling. Results and caveats for the whole study, not just this receptor: Over subsequent months, a decline in hyperexpanded clone frequencies was noted, and after one year, T-cell counts and TCRbeta diversity were mostly ascribed to newly produced T cells. The high TCRbeta diversity at day 60 in some patients was ascribed to recipient T cells and intrathymic progenitors that had survived conditioning. The apparently early recovery of alphabetaT-cell counts about two months after transplant reportedly depended on only several hundred rapidly expanded clones that came from non-depleted graft cells.

For this clonotype: The antigen it recognizes is unknown. No much larger clone exists at a distance of one base, and base qualities are not known.

Libraries were prepared through PCR. Data came from an Illumina HiSeq 2500. TCR libraries were prepared with molecular barcoding, using unique molecular identifiers to normalize TCRbeta repertoire quantification. The raw public data were reprocessed by TCRdb itself: fastp quality trimming at Q25, MiXCR clonotype calling, in-frame beta chains only. Each entry merges the rows of one CDR3 protein and shows their most common DNA and genes. Present in this sample are about 580,000 distinct CDR3 sequences, over 20% of which were seen just once. Of the sample, around a third is held by the ten largest clones. The CDR3 has 13 amino acids, counting the end cysteine and phenylalanine. Of the read, only the CDR3 DNA is kept; its 39 bases are in frame from base 1. The germline V gene supplies CDR1 KGHSH and CDR2 LQKENI. V loses 6 bases, J loses 0 bases, and the germline ends lie 8 bases apart. The treatment or condition label of this sample denotes: allogeneic hematopoietic cell transplantation with graft depleted of TCRalphabeta T cells and CD19 B cells. The transplant recipients were children given TCRalphabeta/CD19-depleted allogeneic hematopoietic cell grafts.

This sample comprised PBMCs, obtained before TCRalphabeta/CD19-depleted stem cell transplant. The chain is made from TRBV18 and TRBJ1-1, with the D gene call left open. The source of this sequence is a boy younger than two with Wiskott-Aldrich syndrome, due to receive a stem cell transplant. The CDR3 in this case is CASSRVMNTEAFF. The nucleotide sequence is TGTGCCAGCTCTAGGGTAATGAACACTGAAGCTTTCTTT.